Shown below are 4 T cell receptor beta chains from a single sample sequenced in a study of T cell responses to AZD1222 COVID-19 vaccine. The protocol was immunoSEQ multiplex PCR, while the TCRdb copy is restricted to in-frame clones and leaves out a portion. This repertoire shows some 49,000 clones, around three quarters found once; its top ten account for under 7.5%. The sample in question was peripheral blood, obtained on day 0 of AZD1222 vaccination. Every receptor here comes from an adult in good health.

This clone was detected a few times. The V call is TRBV5-1, the J call TRBJ2-2; TRBD1 might be the D (6 bases). With 0 bases removed from V and 5 bases from J, the gap between germline ends came to 11 bases. CDR3 length equals 15 residues. Germline CDR1 reads SGHRS; CDR2 reads YFSETQ. CDR3 bases: TGCGCCAGCAGCTTGGAGTGGGGGCGGACCGGGGAGCTGTTTTTT. Amino acid sequence: CASSLEWGRTGELFF.

This chain uses TRBV2 with TRBJ1-6; D gene unclear. Germline V CDR1 and CDR2: SNHLY, FYNNEI. The CDR3 totals 14 residues. The germline V and J ends were trimmed by 2 bases and 7 bases, with 9 bases remaining between them. Written as DNA, the CDR3 is TGTGCCAGCAGTGAAATCAGATCGAATTCACCCCTCCACTTT. It encodes CASSEIRSNSPLHF.

The CDR3 protein is CARSCRTGGDEKLFF. The CDR3, as DNA: TGTGCCAGAAGCTGCCGGACAGGGGGGGATGAAAAACTGTTTTTT. The chain is built from TRBV5-3 and TRBJ1-4; 10 bases agree with TRBD1. TRBV5-3 carries the ORF label, with uncertain function. The CDR3 has 15 residues. The J segment lost 6 bases and the V segment lost 3 bases, leaving 5 bases of the junction unmatched.

This chain uses TRBV4-2 with TRBJ1-2, with 7 bases lining up with TRBD1. There are 15 residues in the CDR3. The J segment lost 3 bases and the V segment lost 3 bases, leaving 7 bases of the junction unmatched. The germline V gene encodes CDR1 LGHNA and CDR2 YNFKEQ. CDR3 protein: CASSQNQGEDYGYTF. Here the CDR3 DNA reads TGTGCCAGCAGCCAGAATCAGGGGGAGGACTATGGCTACACCTTC.